A selection of T cell receptor beta chains follows, all from one sample in a study of OX40 agonist ivuxolimab in advanced cancers. Here immunoSEQ multiplex PCR was the method, and the copy in TCRdb shows in-frame clones only, minus some. The data show roughly 51,000 clones, roughly 88% seen once. Sequenced material: CD4+ or CD8+ T cells sorted from blood, taken in a trial of the OX40 agonist ivuxolimab. The receptors were sampled from an adult with an advanced solid tumor such as melanoma, head and neck, liver or kidney cancer. CDR3s include the opening cysteine and the closing phenylalanine or tryptophan. Size tells how often a clone was seen (once, few, many) or the class of an expanded clone, and some rows leave it out.

clone_size: -; cdr3_length: 15; v_call: TRBV7-9; cdr3_aa: CASSLAAGDGQPQHF
clone_size: -; cdr3_length: 12; v_call: TRBV7-6; cdr3_aa: CASSFGDNEQFF
clone_size: -; cdr3_length: 13; v_call: TRBV11-2; cdr3_aa: CASSLRGHETQYF
clone_size: -; cdr3_length: 15; v_call: TRBV2; cdr3_aa: CASRGPTSGAYEQYF
clone_size: -; cdr3_length: 13; v_call: TRBV28; cdr3_aa: CASKKGLKETQYF
clone_size: -; cdr3_length: 13; v_call: TRBV2; cdr3_aa: CASREIMNTEAFF
clone_size: once; cdr3_length: 15; v_call: TRBV9; cdr3_aa: CASSVGGRVYNEQFF
clone_size: -; cdr3_length: 14; v_call: TRBV15; cdr3_aa: CATSREEVGDTQYF
clone_size: -; cdr3_length: 16; v_call: TRBV29-1; cdr3_aa: CSVQGLAGVYYNEQFF
clone_size: -; cdr3_length: 16; v_call: TRBV7-8; cdr3_aa: CASSLERTSAGYEQYF
clone_size: once; cdr3_length: 16; v_call: TRBV7-9; cdr3_aa: CASSRDPGHPNYGYTF
clone_size: once; cdr3_length: 17; v_call: TRBV23-1; cdr3_aa: CASSQSGLGGDVYEQYF
clone_size: -; cdr3_length: 14; v_call: TRBV28; cdr3_aa: CASSSLHGRYGYTF
clone_size: -; cdr3_length: 13; v_call: TRBV29-1; cdr3_aa: CSVEVAITDTQYF
clone_size: once; cdr3_length: 14; v_call: TRBV19; cdr3_aa: CASSIDRGTYGYTF
clone_size: -; cdr3_length: 14; v_call: TRBV7-9; cdr3_aa: CASSLPGRNYGYTF
clone_size: -; cdr3_length: 13; v_call: TRBV9; cdr3_aa: CASSRQGDTEAFF
clone_size: once; cdr3_length: 13; v_call: TRBV7-2; cdr3_aa: CASSLSSGSGYTF
clone_size: -; cdr3_length: 15; v_call: TRBV4-1; cdr3_aa: CASSQASGGQETQYF
clone_size: -; cdr3_length: 16; v_call: TRBV7-6; cdr3_aa: CASSSWDRQMDYGYTF
clone_size: -; cdr3_length: 14; v_call: TRBV10-2; cdr3_aa: CASSEGGPNTEAFF
clone_size: -; cdr3_length: 13; v_call: TRBV5-4; cdr3_aa: CASSLWGDYGYTF
clone_size: -; cdr3_length: 16; v_call: TRBV10-1; cdr3_aa: CASSESGQGRMEKLFF
clone_size: -; cdr3_length: 16; v_call: TRBV27; cdr3_aa: CASSLLHSVPTDTQYF
clone_size: -; cdr3_length: 14; v_call: TRBV29-1; cdr3_aa: CSVETTTSTDTQYF
clone_size: -; cdr3_length: 13; v_call: TRBV6-5; cdr3_aa: CASSQTGAYGYTF
clone_size: -; cdr3_length: 14; v_call: TRBV9; cdr3_aa: CASSVSGPNSPLHF
clone_size: -; cdr3_length: 13; v_call: TRBV7-9; cdr3_aa: CAILAGGHYEQYF
clone_size: -; cdr3_length: 14; v_call: TRBV19; cdr3_aa: CASSSRNLNTEAFF
clone_size: -; cdr3_length: 15; v_call: TRBV6-5; cdr3_aa: CASSKGTGQLYGYTF
clone_size: -; cdr3_length: 14; v_call: TRBV5-6; cdr3_aa: CASSQQGYTDTQYF
clone_size: -; cdr3_length: 14; v_call: TRBV4-1; cdr3_aa: CASSQVLAGVLQYF
clone_size: -; cdr3_length: 15; v_call: TRBV6-5; cdr3_aa: CASSYSTGTGNTIYF
clone_size: -; cdr3_length: 15; v_call: TRBV14; cdr3_aa: CASSPAAGLTGELFF
clone_size: -; cdr3_length: 13; v_call: TRBV10-3; cdr3_aa: CAISVGPSYEQYF
clone_size: -; cdr3_length: 15; v_call: TRBV28; cdr3_aa: CASSLSGSYNSPLHF
clone_size: -; cdr3_length: 15; v_call: TRBV4-1; cdr3_aa: CASSQEEGLGETQYF
clone_size: -; cdr3_length: 14; v_call: TRBV14; cdr3_aa: CASSPWGEPHGYTF
clone_size: -; cdr3_length: 15; v_call: TRBV6-1; cdr3_aa: CASSEVPQGADGYTF
clone_size: -; cdr3_length: 16; v_call: TRBV23-1; cdr3_aa: CASSQSRGQGNQPQHF
clone_size: once; cdr3_length: 13; v_call: TRBV27; cdr3_aa: CASSLRLNNEQFF
clone_size: few; cdr3_length: 14; v_call: TRBV7-9; cdr3_aa: CASSTLTGRYEQYF
clone_size: -; cdr3_length: 14; v_call: TRBV27; cdr3_aa: CASTPDQGTTEAFF
clone_size: -; cdr3_length: 12; v_call: TRBV28; cdr3_aa: CASSFPMYEQYF
clone_size: -; cdr3_length: 14; v_call: TRBV15; cdr3_aa: CATSRDWQGDEAFF
clone_size: -; cdr3_length: 14; v_call: TRBV5-6; cdr3_aa: CASSFSGISYEQYF
clone_size: once; cdr3_length: 15; v_call: TRBV2; cdr3_aa: CASSELAGHTDTQYF
clone_size: -; cdr3_length: 13; v_call: TRBV27; cdr3_aa: CASSAALANEQFF
clone_size: -; cdr3_length: 14; v_call: TRBV4-1; cdr3_aa: CASSTPGSYNEQFF
clone_size: -; cdr3_length: 16; v_call: TRBV7-8; cdr3_aa: CASSPTGTHSNQPQHF
clone_size: -; cdr3_length: 16; v_call: TRBV4-1; cdr3_aa: CASSRSSGGPTDTQYF
clone_size: once; cdr3_length: 17; v_call: TRBV5-1; cdr3_aa: CASSLRLAGSYTDTQYF
clone_size: few; cdr3_length: 15; v_call: TRBV6-1; cdr3_aa: CASTKTSGIYNEQFF
clone_size: -; cdr3_length: 15; v_call: TRBV12-5; cdr3_aa: CASGFTTGDGDEAFF
clone_size: -; cdr3_length: 13; v_call: TRBV28; cdr3_aa: CASSFRPSEKLFF
clone_size: -; cdr3_length: 18; v_call: TRBV2; cdr3_aa: CASSDPGTPVSSYNEQFF
clone_size: -; cdr3_length: 14; v_call: TRBV27; cdr3_aa: CASSLTSGSYEQYF